This entry describes one TCR beta chain. The data derive from a study of blood T cell repertoires in COVID-19. The CDR3 runs 15 residues. V lost 5 bases to trimming and J lost 4 bases, with 17 bases between them. Germline V gene sequence: CDR1 KGHSH, CDR2 LQKENI. Profiling relied on immunoSEQ multiplex PCR, and the TCRdb table lists in-frame clones only, not all of them. The sample lists approximately 190,000 clones, approximately 90% occurring once. The TCR comes from a man in his forties with active or convalescent COVID-19. Specimen: peripheral blood. The V and J genes are TRBV18 and TRBJ1-2; D call uncertain. DNA for the CDR3: TGTGCCAGCTCATCAGACACCCTTCGGGGCTATGGCTACACCTTC. As protein: CASSSDTLRGYGYTF.